This is a list of T cell receptor beta chains from one sample in a study of identical twins. One entry per CDR3 protein results from TCRdb running MiXCR on the 5' RACE reads. The sample has just under 650,000 distinct CDR3 sequences, 7% to 7.5% seen once; the top ten hold around 1.6%. These data are also associated with another study on yellow fever vaccine responses in identical twins.

Sample: PBMCs. These receptors were taken from a young woman in good health. Each CDR3 is given with its conserved first and last residue. The D gene is left open where the match is weak. Some rows have no size entry. The others give once, few or many, or a class for an expanded clone.

v_call	d_call	j_call	clone_size	cdr3_nt	cdr3_aa
TRBV5-1	TRBD1	TRBJ1-5	NA	TGCGCCAGCAGCCTGACAGGGTTCAATCAGCCCCAGCATTTT	CASSLTGFNQPQHF
TRBV29-1	NA	TRBJ2-2	NA	TGCAGCGGCTTAGGGCGAGCCGGAGGGAATACCGGGGAGCTGTTTTTT	CSGLGRAGGNTGELFF
TRBV6-1	NA	TRBJ2-7	NA	TGTGCCAGCACCATAAGAAGTGACAGCCCCTACGAGCAGTACTTC	CASTIRSDSPYEQYF
TRBV3-1	NA	TRBJ2-7	NA	TGTGCCAGCAGCCAAGGAGGGCGGGGCGGCGAGCAGTACTTC	CASSQGGRGGEQYF
TRBV12-3/TRBV12-4	TRBD2	TRBJ2-5	many	TGTGCCAGCAGCACAGACCGGGGGGTGGGGGAGACCCAGTACTTC	CASSTDRGVGETQYF
TRBV9	NA	TRBJ2-3	few	TGTGCCAGCAGCGTACGGGGGCGGAGCACAGATACGCAGTATTTT	CASSVRGRSTDTQYF
TRBV7-8	NA	TRBJ2-1	many	TGTGCCAGCCACGAGGGGTTTAACAATGAGCAGTTCTTC	CASHEGFNNEQFF
TRBV5-1	TRBD2	TRBJ2-1	few	TGCGCCAGCAGCGTGGGGCTAGCGGGAAATCGGGATGAGCAGTTCTTC	CASSVGLAGNRDEQFF
TRBV11-2	NA	TRBJ2-1	NA	TGTGCCAGCAGCTTAGGAACAGATCTGTATGAGCAGTTCTTC	CASSLGTDLYEQFF
TRBV6-1	NA	TRBJ1-5	few	TGTGCCAGCAGGCTACAATTGTCAACGGAGCCCCAGCATTTT	CASRLQLSTEPQHF
TRBV12-3/TRBV12-4	TRBD1	TRBJ1-5	few	TGTGCCAGCAGTCTCACAGGGGGCGCGCAGCCCCAGCATTTT	CASSLTGGAQPQHF
TRBV10-3	TRBD1	TRBJ2-7	NA	TGTGCCATCAGTGAGTCGAGGAGGGACAGGGGCATATCCTACGAGCAGTACTTC	CAISESRRDRGISYEQYF
TRBV14	NA	TRBJ2-3	NA	TGTGCCAGCAGCCAAGGGCTACAGGGCTGGACAGATACGCAGTATTTT	CASSQGLQGWTDTQYF
TRBV24-1	NA	TRBJ2-7	NA	TGTGCCACCAGTGATCATTCGACAGACTACTACGAGCAGTACTTC	CATSDHSTDYYEQYF
TRBV5-1	NA	TRBJ2-3	NA	TGCGCCAGCAGCAGATCAGGGCAAGATACGCAGTATTTT	CASSRSGQDTQYF
TRBV28	TRBD1	TRBJ2-7	many	TGTGCCAGCAGTTTCCCCGGGACAGGGATCTACGAGCAGTACTTC	CASSFPGTGIYEQYF
TRBV20-1	NA	TRBJ2-5	NA	TGCAGTGTTTCCCCTCCGGGGGGCGGGGAGACCCAGTACTTC	CSVSPPGGGETQYF
TRBV29-1	TRBD2	TRBJ2-1	few	TGCAGCGTTGCACTAGCGGGAGTCTACATCGGTGAGCAGTTCTTC	CSVALAGVYIGEQFF
TRBV5-1	NA	TRBJ2-1	few	TGCGCCAGCAGCTGGGAACTCACAGAATTCCCCTACAATGAGCAGTTCTTC	CASSWELTEFPYNEQFF
TRBV24-1	NA	TRBJ1-5	NA	TGTGCCACCAGTGATGAACTACGGACAGATAGCAATCAGCCCCAGCATTTT	CATSDELRTDSNQPQHF
TRBV5-1	NA	TRBJ1-1	NA	TGCGCCGGCAGCTTTGGAGGTCCAGGGAACACTGAAGCTTTCTTT	CAGSFGGPGNTEAFF